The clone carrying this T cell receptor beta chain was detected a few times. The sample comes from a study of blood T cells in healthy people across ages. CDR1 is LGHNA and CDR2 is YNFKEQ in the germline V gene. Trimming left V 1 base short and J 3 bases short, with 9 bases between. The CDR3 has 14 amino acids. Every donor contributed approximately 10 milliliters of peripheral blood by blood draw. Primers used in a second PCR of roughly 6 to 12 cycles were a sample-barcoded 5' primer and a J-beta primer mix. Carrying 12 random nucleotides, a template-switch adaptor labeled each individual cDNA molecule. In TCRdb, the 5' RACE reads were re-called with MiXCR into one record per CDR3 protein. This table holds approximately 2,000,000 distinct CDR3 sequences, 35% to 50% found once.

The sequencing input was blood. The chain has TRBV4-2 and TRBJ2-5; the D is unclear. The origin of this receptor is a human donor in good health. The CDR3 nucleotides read TGTGCCAGCAGCCAAGGACATGGAAAAGAGACCCAGTACTTC. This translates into CASSQGHGKETQYF.